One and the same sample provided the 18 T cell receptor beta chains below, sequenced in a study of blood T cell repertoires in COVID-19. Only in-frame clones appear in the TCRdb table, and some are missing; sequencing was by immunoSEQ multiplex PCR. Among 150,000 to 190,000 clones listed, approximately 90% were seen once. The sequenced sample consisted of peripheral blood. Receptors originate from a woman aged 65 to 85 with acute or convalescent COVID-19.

This chain's CDR3 is CASRSGTGYGDGNQPQHF. The CDR3 DNA reads as TGTGCCAGCAGGTCCGGGACAGGGTATGGGGATGGCAATCAGCCCCAGCATTTT. This sequence joins TRBV6-4 and TRBJ1-5; the match to TRBD1 covers 9 bases. The V and J ends lost 6 bases and 2 bases, in that order; junction bases with no gene match: 14. Germline lookup yields CDR1 MRHNA and CDR2 SNTAGT. This CDR3 is built from 18 residues.

As DNA, the CDR3 is TGCGCCAGCAGCGGGAGGGACAGGGCTCTGAACACTGAAGCTTTCTTT. It translates to CASSGRDRALNTEAFF. The rearrangement joins TRBV5-1 to TRBJ1-1; TRBD1 agrees at 9 bases. CDR1 and CDR2 (germline): SGHRS, YFSETQ. The CDR3 contains 16 residues. The ends lost 4 bases at V and 0 bases at J; junction bases unmatched: 7.

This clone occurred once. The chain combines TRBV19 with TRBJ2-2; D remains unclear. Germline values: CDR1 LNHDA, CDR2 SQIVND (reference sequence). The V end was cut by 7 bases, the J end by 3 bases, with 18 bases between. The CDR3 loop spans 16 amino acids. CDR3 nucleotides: TGTGCCAGTACCACCAGTCAGGCCTTGTACACCGGGGAGCTGTTTTTT. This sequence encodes CASTTSQALYTGELFF.

CDR3 DNA sequence: TGCGCCAGCAGCTTGGGGGCGGGGTCAAGCAATGAGCAGTTCTTC. Protein: CASSLGAGSSNEQFF. The J gene is TRBJ2-1, the V gene TRBV5-1, with D possibly matching TRBD2 (6 bases). Trimming removed 0 bases from V and 6 bases from J, with 13 bases in between. Germline CDR1 is SGHRS and CDR2 is YFSETQ. The CDR3 length is 15 residues.

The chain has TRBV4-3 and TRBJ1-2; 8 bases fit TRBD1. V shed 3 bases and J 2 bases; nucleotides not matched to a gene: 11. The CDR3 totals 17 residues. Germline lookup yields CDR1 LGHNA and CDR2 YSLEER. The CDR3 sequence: CASSQGRGRPVNYGYTF. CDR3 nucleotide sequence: TGCGCCAGCAGCCAGGGCAGGGGGCGCCCGGTCAACTATGGCTACACCTTC.

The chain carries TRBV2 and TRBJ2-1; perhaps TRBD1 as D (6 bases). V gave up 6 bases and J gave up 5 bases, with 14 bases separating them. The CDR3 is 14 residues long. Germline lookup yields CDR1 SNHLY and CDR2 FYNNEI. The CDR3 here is CASSRRQADNEQFF. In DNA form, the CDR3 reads TGTGCCAGCAGCAGGAGACAGGCCGACAATGAGCAGTTCTTC.

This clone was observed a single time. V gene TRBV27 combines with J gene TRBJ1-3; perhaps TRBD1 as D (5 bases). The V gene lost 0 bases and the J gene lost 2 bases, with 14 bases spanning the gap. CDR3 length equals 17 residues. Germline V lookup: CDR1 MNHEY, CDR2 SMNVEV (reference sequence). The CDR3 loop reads CASSLSGEGRPGNTIYF. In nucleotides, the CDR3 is TGTGCCAGCAGTTTATCCGGTGAGGGGAGGCCTGGAAACACCATATATTTT.

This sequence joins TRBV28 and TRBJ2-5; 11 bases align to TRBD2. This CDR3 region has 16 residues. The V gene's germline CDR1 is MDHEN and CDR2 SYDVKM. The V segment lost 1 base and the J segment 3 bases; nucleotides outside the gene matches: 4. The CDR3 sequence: CASSLFLAGGKETQYF. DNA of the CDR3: TGTGCCAGCAGTTTATTCCTAGCGGGGGGCAAAGAGACCCAGTACTTC.

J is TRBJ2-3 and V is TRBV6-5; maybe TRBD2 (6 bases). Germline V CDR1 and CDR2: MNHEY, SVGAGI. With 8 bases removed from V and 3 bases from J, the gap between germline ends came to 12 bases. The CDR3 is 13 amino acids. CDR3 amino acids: CASGGVWTDTQYF. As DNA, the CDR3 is TGTGCCAGCGGCGGGGTATGGACAGATACGCAGTATTTT.

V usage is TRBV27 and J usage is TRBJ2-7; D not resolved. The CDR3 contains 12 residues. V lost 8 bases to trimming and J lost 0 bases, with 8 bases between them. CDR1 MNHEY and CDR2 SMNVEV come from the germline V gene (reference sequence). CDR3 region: CASSGSSYEQYF. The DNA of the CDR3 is TGTGCCAGCTCAGGCAGCTCCTACGAGCAGTACTTC.

The CDR3 sequence is CASTPESGNEKLFF. As DNA, the CDR3 is TGTGCCAGCACCCCCGAGTCCGGGAATGAAAAACTGTTTTTT. The chain couples TRBV28 to TRBJ1-4; D remains unclear. The V gene lost 7 bases and the J gene lost 5 bases, with 14 bases spanning the gap. Germline CDR1 reads MDHEN; CDR2 reads SYDVKM. The CDR3 has 14 amino acids.

The DNA of the CDR3 is TGTGCCAGCAGTTTAAGGACAGGGCCCATCCTTGAGCAGTACGTC. It specifies CASSLRTGPILEQYV. The chain employs TRBV28 and TRBJ2-7; TRBD1 matches at 8 bases. V dropped 2 bases and J dropped 7; count of bases not matched to a gene: 10. Germline V gene lookup returns CDR1 MDHEN and CDR2 SYDVKM. The CDR3 runs 15 residues.

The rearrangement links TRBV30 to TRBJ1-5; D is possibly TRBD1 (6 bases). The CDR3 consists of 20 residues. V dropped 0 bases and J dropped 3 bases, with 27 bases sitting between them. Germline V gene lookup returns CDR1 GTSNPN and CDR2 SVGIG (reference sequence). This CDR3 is CAWSVHVDREIFYTNQPQHF. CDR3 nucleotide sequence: TGTGCCTGGAGTGTACACGTGGACAGAGAAATATTTTATACCAATCAGCCCCAGCATTTT.

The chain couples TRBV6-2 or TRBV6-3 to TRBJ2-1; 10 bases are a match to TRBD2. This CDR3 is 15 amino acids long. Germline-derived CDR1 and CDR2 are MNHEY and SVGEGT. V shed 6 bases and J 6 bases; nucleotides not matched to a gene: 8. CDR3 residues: CASSPLAGTTNEQFF. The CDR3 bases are TGTGCCAGCAGCCCACTAGCGGGGACAACCAATGAGCAGTTCTTC.

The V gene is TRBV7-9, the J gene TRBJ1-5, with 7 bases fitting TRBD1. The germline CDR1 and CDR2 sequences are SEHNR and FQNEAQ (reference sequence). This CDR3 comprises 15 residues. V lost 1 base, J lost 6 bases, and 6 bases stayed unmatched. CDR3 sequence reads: CASSLDRQGGQPQHF. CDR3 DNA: TGTGCCAGCAGCTTAGATCGACAGGGAGGTCAGCCCCAGCATTTT.

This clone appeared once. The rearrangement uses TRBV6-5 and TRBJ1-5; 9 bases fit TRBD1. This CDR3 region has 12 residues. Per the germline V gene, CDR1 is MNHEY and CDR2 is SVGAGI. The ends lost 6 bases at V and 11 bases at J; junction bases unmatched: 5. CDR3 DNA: TGTGCCAGCAGAGGACAGGGGAAGGCCCAGCATTTT. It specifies CASRGQGKAQHF.

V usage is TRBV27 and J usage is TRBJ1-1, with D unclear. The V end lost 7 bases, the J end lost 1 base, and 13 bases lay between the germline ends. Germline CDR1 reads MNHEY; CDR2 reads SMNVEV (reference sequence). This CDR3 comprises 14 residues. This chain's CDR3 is CASTLNGGNTEAFF. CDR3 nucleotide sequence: TGTGCCAGCACCCTTAATGGAGGGAACACTGAAGCTTTCTTT.

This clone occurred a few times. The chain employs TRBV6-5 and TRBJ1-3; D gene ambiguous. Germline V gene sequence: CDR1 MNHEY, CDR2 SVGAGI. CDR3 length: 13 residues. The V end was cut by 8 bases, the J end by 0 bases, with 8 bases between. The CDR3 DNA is TGTGCCAGCCAGATCTTCTCTGGAAACACCATATATTTT. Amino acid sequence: CASQIFSGNTIYF.